The 28 T cell receptor beta chains given below trace back to one sample, sequenced in a study of T-cell reconstitution after alpha-beta-depleted transplantation in children. The authors prepared the TCRbeta library with unique molecular identifiers. One entry per CDR3 protein results from TCRdb running MiXCR on the PCR reads. This sample has a few hundred thousand distinct CDR3 sequences, with about 24% found just once. The material was PBMCs, mostly from graft donor cells, obtained 360 days after TCRalphabeta/CD19-depleted stem cell transplant. The receptors derive from a female patient aged 2-9 years who had a stem cell transplant for congenital amegakaryocytic thrombocytopenia, so the T cells may come from the graft donor.

The chain couples TRBV20-1 to TRBJ2-7, with 11 bases aligning to TRBD2. V was pared by 4 bases and J by 0 bases, with 5 bases of the junction left unmatched. Germline loops: CDR1 DFQATT, CDR2 SNEGSKA (reference sequence). The CDR3 loop spans 15 amino acids. CDR3 amino acids: CSANRLAGGSYEQYF. The CDR3 coding sequence is TGCAGTGCTAATCGTCTAGCGGGGGGCTCCTACGAGCAGTACTTC.

This chain connects TRBV20-1 to TRBJ2-4, with D maybe TRBD2 (5 bases). The length of the CDR3 is 15 residues. V was cut by 1 base and J by 2 bases, with 12 bases left in between. Looked up from germline, CDR1 is DFQATT and CDR2 is SNEGSKA (reference sequence). The CDR3 reads CSARATGRSKNIQYF. The CDR3 bases are TGCAGTGCTAGAGCGACGGGAAGGTCCAAAAACATTCAGTACTTC.

This rearrangement joins TRBV6-2 or TRBV6-3 to TRBJ2-5, with 7 bases fitting TRBD1. The CDR3 has 18 amino acids. The V gene's germline CDR1 is MNHEY and CDR2 SVGEGT. Germline trimming cut 6 bases from V and 5 bases from J; bases unmatched to any gene: 21. CDR3 nucleotides: TGTGCCAGCAGGAACGCCCCCTACAGGGGTGCGGGTCGGGAGACCCAGTACTTC. This encodes CASRNAPYRGAGRETQYF.

This clonotype showed up many times. V gene TRBV12-3 or TRBV12-4 combines with J gene TRBJ2-7; 7 bases agree with TRBD1. Losses at the gene ends were 3 bases for V and 6 bases for J; bases not matched to a gene: 5. This CDR3 is built from 13 residues. The CDR3 sequence is CASSFHRDSEQYF. As DNA, the CDR3 is TGTGCCAGCAGTTTCCACCGGGACAGCGAGCAGTACTTC.

The rearrangement joins TRBV2 to TRBJ1-2; D unclear. V lost 6 bases and J 6 bases, leaving 8 bases between the germline ends. The germline V gene encodes CDR1 SNHLY and CDR2 FYNNEI. This CDR3 comprises 11 residues. The CDR3 loop reads CASREGDGYTF. The CDR3 DNA reads as TGTGCCAGCAGGGAGGGTGATGGCTACACCTTC.

The chain combines TRBV6-2 or TRBV6-3 with TRBJ2-2; 7 nucleotides agree with TRBD2. Germline loops: CDR1 MNHEY, CDR2 SVGEGT. The CDR3 is 18 amino acids. V lost 0 bases to trimming and J lost 6 bases; unmatched junction nucleotides: 13. The CDR3 reads CASSYSMYWAGEAGELFF. The CDR3 coding sequence is TGTGCCAGCAGTTACTCGATGTATTGGGCGGGAGAAGCCGGGGAGCTGTTTTTT.

The V gene is TRBV9, the J gene TRBJ2-3, with a weak D call TRBD2 (6 bases). The length of the CDR3 is 13 residues. Germline V gives CDR1 SGDLS, CDR2 YYNGEE. Trimming removed 3 bases from V and 1 base from J, with 6 bases in between. CDR3: CASSAGGTDTQYF. In DNA, the CDR3 is TGTGCCAGCAGCGCGGGGGGCACAGATACGCAGTATTTT. Full variable domain (remainder filled in from reference TRBV9 and TRBJ2-3): DSGVTQTPKHLITATGQRVTLRCSPRSGDLSVYWYQQSLDQGLQFLIQYYNGEERAKGNILERFSAQQFPDLHSELNLSSLELGDSALYFCASSAGGTDTQYFGPGTRLTVL.

The DNA of the CDR3 is TGTGCCAGCAGTAAAGACAGGTACTCCTACGAGCAGTACTTC. Its translation: CASSKDRYSYEQYF. The chain employs TRBV2 and TRBJ2-7, with a possible D match to TRBD1 (6 bases). The V gene lost 5 bases and the J gene lost 0 bases, with 11 bases spanning the gap. The CDR3 consists of 14 residues. Germline V gives CDR1 SNHLY, CDR2 FYNNEI.

The chain joins TRBV6-6 to TRBJ2-1; D is possibly TRBD1 (6 bases). CDR3 length: 12 residues. The ends were cut back, 8 bases at V and 12 bases at J, with 17 bases in the middle. Germline V CDR1 and CDR2: MNHNY, SVGAGI (reference sequence). CDR3 amino acids: CASGWDIKWQFF. In DNA, the CDR3 is TGTGCCAGCGGCTGGGACATCAAGTGGCAGTTCTTC.

This clonotype has only a few counts. The chain uses TRBV2 and TRBJ1-5; D is uncertain. V was pared by 3 bases and J by 4 bases, with 4 bases between. The CDR3 spans 12 residues. Germline V CDR1 and CDR2: SNHLY, FYNNEI. This CDR3 is CASSEMNQPQHF. DNA for the CDR3: TGTGCCAGCAGTGAGATGAATCAGCCCCAGCATTTT.

This clonotype was found many times. The chain links TRBV10-3 to TRBJ2-2; 7 bases map to TRBD2. This CDR3 contains 16 residues. Losses at the gene ends were 5 bases for V and 5 bases for J; bases not matched to a gene: 11. Germline loops: CDR1 ENHRY, CDR2 SYGVKD. The CDR3 coding sequence is TGTGCCATCAGTAGGTACCCTAGCGGTACTACCGGGGAGCTGTTTTTT. Translating it yields CAISRYPSGTTGELFF.

This rearrangement joins TRBV6-2 or TRBV6-3 to TRBJ2-4; TRBD1 might be the D (5 bases). This CDR3 has 21 residues. With 0 bases removed from V and 0 bases from J, the gap between germline ends came to 24 bases. Per the germline V gene, CDR1 is MNHEY and CDR2 is SVGEGT. The CDR3 DNA reads TGTGCCAGCAGTTACTCGACTGGGCAGGGTTACCACGTCTTAGCCAAAAACATTCAGTACTTC. Its translation: CASSYSTGQGYHVLAKNIQYF.

The J gene is TRBJ1-1, the V gene TRBV7-9, with a tentative D call TRBD1 (6 bases). In germline, CDR1 is SEHNR, CDR2 FQNEAQ (reference sequence). CDR3 length: 17 amino acids. Trimming removed 1 base at V and 5 bases at J, with 20 bases between. The CDR3 loop reads CASSLVLGAGASTEAFF. CDR3 coding DNA: TGTGCCAGCAGCTTAGTGCTGGGGGCGGGGGCGAGTACTGAAGCTTTCTTT.

This clonotype has ten or more counts. The chain employs TRBV28 and TRBJ2-2; 7 positions agree with TRBD2. The CDR3 loop spans 14 amino acids. Per germline, CDR1 MDHEN and CDR2 SYDVKM. Germline trimming cut 10 bases from V and 2 bases from J; bases unmatched to any gene: 7. CDR3 sequence reads: CAILKGLNTGELFF. The CDR3 nucleotides are TGTGCCATTCTCAAGGGACTAAACACCGGGGAGCTGTTTTTT.

The chain is built from TRBV12-3 or TRBV12-4 and TRBJ2-3; D remains ambiguous. Trimming stripped 5 bases from V and 1 base from J, with 10 bases between. The CDR3 consists of 14 residues. The CDR3 loop is CASSIQPRTDTQYF. In nucleotides, the CDR3 is TGTGCCAGCAGTATCCAACCTCGCACAGATACGCAGTATTTT.

The chain links TRBV6-4 to TRBJ2-3; D is uncertain. Germline assignment: CDR1 MRHNA and CDR2 SNTAGT. V lost 3 bases and J 3 bases, leaving 10 bases between the germline ends. The CDR3 has 14 residues. As DNA, the CDR3 is TGTGCCAGCAGTGATGAGATGGGTACAGATACGCAGTATTTT. This sequence encodes CASSDEMGTDTQYF.

This clonotype came up once. The chain uses TRBV1 and TRBJ2-5. TRBV1 counts as a pseudogene. This CDR3 spans 15 amino acids. The CDR3 is CTSSQVRKDQETQYF. CDR3 in DNA: TGCACCAGCAGCCAAGTCCGAAAAGACCAAGAGACCCAGTACTTC.

V and J are TRBV5-1 and TRBJ1-5; perhaps TRBD1 as D (6 bases). CDR3 length: 14 residues. CDR1 is SGHRS, CDR2 YFSETQ, per germline. Trimming removed 0 bases at V and 3 bases at J, with 7 bases between. The CDR3 region is CASSLAGDNQPQHF. CDR3 coding DNA: TGCGCCAGCAGCTTGGCAGGGGACAATCAGCCCCAGCATTTT.

This clonotype was counted only a few times. The V call is TRBV6-4, the J call TRBJ2-3; D is uncertain. This CDR3 region has 20 residues. The V and J ends lost 2 bases and 0 bases respectively, with 24 bases between them. In germline, CDR1 is MRHNA, CDR2 SNTAGT. The CDR3 spells CASSDDEHTTTTPSTDTQYF. CDR3 in DNA: TGTGCCAGCAGTGACGATGAGCACACGACGACCACTCCTAGCACAGATACGCAGTATTTT.

A single count supports this clonotype. V and J are TRBV20-1 and TRBJ2-5; weak D call: TRBD1 (6 bases). This CDR3 region has 14 residues. Germline lookup yields CDR1 DFQATT and CDR2 SNEGSKA (reference sequence). Trimming stripped 1 base from V and 1 base from J, with 10 bases between. The CDR3 DNA sequence: TGCAGTGCTAGAGCTGGGGGCCCCCAAGAGACCCAGTACTTC. This gives the protein CSARAGGPQETQYF.

V usage is TRBV18 and J usage is TRBJ2-5; the D is unclear. Trimming removed 6 bases from V and 2 bases from J, with 10 bases in between. Germline CDR1 KGHSH, CDR2 LQKENI. The CDR3 extends over 13 amino acids. This CDR3 is CASSAAGQETQYF. The CDR3 DNA reads as TGTGCCAGCTCGGCGGCAGGACAAGAGACCCAGTACTTC.

This rearrangement joins TRBV6-2 or TRBV6-3 to TRBJ2-5, with D perhaps TRBD2 (6 bases). CDR1 is MNHEY and CDR2 is SVGEGT in the germline V gene. The CDR3 is made up of 14 amino acids. Trimming stripped 6 bases from V and 0 bases from J, with 11 bases between. The DNA of the CDR3 is TGTGCCAGCAGCCGGAGGGTGAACCAAGAGACCCAGTACTTC. Residues: CASSRRVNQETQYF.

The sample holds many counts of this clonotype. This chain connects TRBV4-3 to TRBJ2-2; D gene unclear. CDR1 LGHNA and CDR2 YSLEER come from the germline V gene. Trimming removed 0 bases from V and 3 bases from J, with 8 bases in between. The CDR3 is made up of 15 amino acids. CDR3 sequence: CASSQEHRHTGELFF. The CDR3 region has the DNA TGCGCCAGCAGCCAAGAGCACCGTCACACCGGGGAGCTGTTTTTT.

J is TRBJ2-1 and V is TRBV7-2; the match to TRBD2 covers 12 bases. The CDR3 spans 15 residues. Unmatched junction bases numbered 4, after V lost 6 bases and J lost 4 bases. Germline CDR1 is SGHTA and CDR2 is FQGNSA. As DNA, the CDR3 is TGTGCCAGCAGGTCCCTAGCGGGAGGGTACAATGAGCAGTTCTTC. It specifies CASRSLAGGYNEQFF.

The chain combines TRBV20-1 with TRBJ2-1; 10 positions agree with TRBD2. The CDR3 extends over 16 amino acids. Trimming took 0 bases from V and 7 from J; bases not matched to a gene: 9. Germline V gene lookup returns CDR1 DFQATT and CDR2 SNEGSKA (reference sequence). CDR3 nucleotides: TGCAGTGCTAGAGATGCTAGCGGGGGAACGGGTAATGAGCAGTTCTTC. Residues: CSARDASGGTGNEQFF.

The chain couples TRBV15 to TRBJ1-3; 8 nucleotides line up with TRBD1. The CDR3 contains 17 residues. Germline V gene data show CDR1 as LNHNV and CDR2 as YYDKDF (reference sequence). With 0 bases clipped from V and 0 bases from J, the junction kept 4 bases outside the gene matches. For the CDR3, the DNA is TGTGCCACCAGCAGAGATGGTGACAGGGGCTCTGGAAACACCATATATTTT. This encodes CATSRDGDRGSGNTIYF.

This clonotype was observed a handful of times. The chain carries TRBV4-1 and TRBJ2-3, with D possibly called TRBD1 or TRBD2 (5 bases each). Trimming took off 4 bases at V and 3 bases at J, with 17 bases between the two ends. CDR1 is MGHRA, CDR2 YSYEKL, per germline. CDR3 length: 16 residues. DNA for the CDR3: TGCGCCAGCAGCCCAGTGGGACGGAGTCAAACAGATACGCAGTATTTT. Translating gives CASSPVGRSQTDTQYF.

The V call is TRBV20-1, the J call TRBJ2-7; a possible D gene is TRBD2 (5 bases). Germline-derived CDR1 and CDR2 are DFQATT and SNEGSKA (reference sequence). Trimming left V 6 bases short and J 6 bases short, with 24 bases between. The CDR3 contains 15 residues. The CDR3 spells CSASLGKRGPGEQYF. The CDR3 coding sequence is TGCAGTGCCAGTCTTGGTAAACGAGGGCCGGGCGAGCAGTACTTC.